The clone carrying this TCR beta chain was counted between two and nine times. Its antigen remains unknown. Extracted total RNA amounted to at least 5.5 micrograms for each sample. A sample-barcoded 5' primer and a J-beta primer mix were used in a second PCR of roughly 6 to 11 cycles. TCRdb redid the calling of the 5' RACE reads with MiXCR, one entry per CDR3 protein. The data contain 450,000 to 600,000 distinct CDR3 sequences, roughly a quarter of them seen just once; the ten biggest clones take up 3% to 4%. The V gene's germline CDR1 is LNHNV and CDR2 YYDKDF (reference sequence). CDR3 size: 21 residues. V dropped 0 bases and J dropped 2; count of bases not matched to a gene: 20. This sample is drawn from a study of blood T cells in healthy people across ages. Study-level information: About one barcoded beta molecule per two T cells was captured by template switching. Points from the study as a whole: Researchers deemed the diversity estimates from one million T cells underestimates.

Separately, the same data were catalogued under a study of T cells of mothers and their children. That publication notes: Slightly, though not significantly, more overlap was seen in related than in unrelated mother-child pairs.

Sequencing used blood. The TCR comes from a boy younger than 10 in good health. The chain employs TRBV15 and TRBJ2-5; 8 bases are shared with TRBD1. The CDR3 protein is CATSRDSLAGGVWPKQETQYF. The CDR3 coding sequence is TGTGCCACCAGCAGAGATTCCCTGGCAGGGGGCGTTTGGCCAAAACAAGAGACCCAGTACTTC.